One T cell receptor (beta chain) is described in this entry. CDR3 length: 15 amino acids. Germline values: CDR1 SGHRS, CDR2 YFSETQ. Trimming took off 4 bases at V and 1 base at J, with 9 bases between the two ends. TCR beta CDR3 regions were amplified from RNA. A first-round RT-PCR of the TCR CDR3 used the HTBI primer set. MiXCR, applied by TCRdb to the multiplex PCR reads, yields one record per CDR3 protein. The sample includes 250,000 to 300,000 distinct CDR3 sequences, roughly an eighth of them seen just once. The data originate from a study of T cells in Graves' hyperthyroidism and ophthalmopathy. The gene calls are TRBV5-1 and TRBJ2-6; D unresolved. The receptor was isolated from a woman between 40 and 50 years old with Graves' hyperthyroidism. Sequencing was carried out using blood. CDR3 loop: CASSPDGSGANVLTF. The DNA of the CDR3 is TGCGCCAGCAGCCCGGACGGTTCTGGGGCCAACGTCCTGACTTTC.